Shown below are 22 T cell receptor beta chains from a single sample sequenced in a study of blood T cell repertoires in COVID-19. Repertoires were generated with immunoSEQ multiplex PCR, while TCRdb's copy carries only in-frame clones and drops some. This sample yields 68,000 or so clones, of which approximately 80% are seen a single time; around 25% belongs to the top ten. The sequenced material came from peripheral blood. The receptors originated from a human donor in a cohort sampled during active COVID-19.

CDR3 nucleotides: TGTGCCAGTGGGGGGGACAGGGACGCTGGCTACACCTTC. Residues: CASGGDRDAGYTF. The rearrangement uses TRBV2 and TRBJ1-2; the match to TRBD1 covers 9 bases. CDR1 and CDR2 from the germline V gene are SNHLY and FYNNEI. Trimming cost V 9 bases and J 7 bases; bases outside gene matches: 9. The CDR3 loop spans 13 amino acids.

The V and J genes are TRBV11-2 and TRBJ2-5; 11 nucleotides match TRBD1. Germline-derived CDR1 and CDR2 are SGHAT and FQNNGV. This CDR3 spans 14 amino acids. V lost 5 bases, J lost 7 bases, and 6 bases stayed unmatched. The CDR3 sequence is CASSRAGQGATQYF. DNA of the CDR3: TGTGCCAGCAGCCGCGCCGGACAGGGGGCGACCCAGTACTTC.

The rearrangement joins TRBV2 to TRBJ2-3; D remains ambiguous. Trimming left V 6 bases short and J 6 bases short, with 10 bases between. Per germline, CDR1 SNHLY and CDR2 FYNNEI. The CDR3 runs 12 residues. The CDR3 nucleotides read TGTGCCAGCAGCGACAATGGGGATACGCAGTATTTT. Its translation is CASSDNGDTQYF.

This chain links TRBV9 with TRBJ2-1, with D perhaps TRBD1 (5 bases). CDR3 length: 14 amino acids. Germline CDR1 is SGDLS and CDR2 is YYNGEE. The V gene lost 2 bases and the J gene lost 8 bases, with 14 bases spanning the gap. The chain's CDR3 is CASSVNQGRDEQFF. CDR3 DNA sequence: TGTGCCAGCAGCGTGAATCAGGGTAGGGATGAGCAGTTCTTC.

The chain recombines TRBV10-3 with TRBJ2-2, with TRBD2 matching 8 bases. CDR1 is ENHRY, CDR2 SYGVKD, per germline. This CDR3 is 15 amino acids long. J gave up 6 bases and V 2 bases, and 5 bases lay outside the gene matches. The CDR3 loop is CAISEGTSTAGELFF. The CDR3 DNA reads TGTGCCATCAGTGAGGGGACTAGTACAGCCGGGGAGCTGTTTTTT.

The genes are TRBV28 and TRBJ1-1; weak D call: TRBD1 (6 bases). V was pared by 5 bases and J by 3 bases, with 13 bases between. Looked up from germline, CDR1 is MDHEN and CDR2 is SYDVKM. The CDR3 has 14 amino acids. The CDR3 region is CASSPTGKYTEAFF. DNA for the CDR3: TGTGCCAGCAGTCCAACAGGGAAGTACACTGAAGCTTTCTTT.

This rearrangement joins TRBV6-5 to TRBJ1-1; tentative D call: TRBD1 (5 bases). The CDR3 has 14 amino acids. The germline V and J ends were trimmed by 4 bases and 4 bases, with 13 bases remaining between them. CDR1 and CDR2 (germline): MNHEY, SVGAGI. CDR3 in amino acids: CASSSQGISTEAFF. The CDR3 DNA reads TGTGCCAGCAGTTCGCAGGGTATCAGCACTGAAGCTTTCTTT.

This chain uses TRBV6-6 with TRBJ2-5; 11 positions match TRBD2. V lost 7 bases to trimming and J lost 4 bases; unmatched junction nucleotides: 5. Germline CDR1 MNHNY, CDR2 SVGAGI (reference sequence). The CDR3 is 14 residues long. The CDR3 coding sequence is TGTGCCAGCAATCCAGGACTAGCGGGAGAGACCCAGTACTTC. Protein sequence: CASNPGLAGETQYF.

J is TRBJ2-5 and V is TRBV7-2; maybe TRBD2 (5 bases). Looked up from germline, CDR1 is SGHTA and CDR2 is FQGNSA. The germline V and J ends were trimmed by 5 bases and 5 bases, with 15 bases remaining between them. The CDR3 has 14 residues. CDR3 sequence (DNA): TGTGCCAGCAGCCCTGACACTAGTTCTGAGACCCAGTACTTC. Its protein is CASSPDTSSETQYF. Full variable domain (outside the CDR3, taken from reference TRBV7-2 and TRBJ2-5): GAGVSQSPSNKVTEKGKDVELRCDPISGHTALYWYRQSLGQGLEFLIYFQGNSAPDKSGLPSDRFSAERTGGSVSTLTIQRTQQEDSAVYLCASSPDTSSETQYFGPGTRLLVL.

In its sample, this clone was seen a few times. The J gene is TRBJ1-2, the V gene TRBV19; tentative D call: TRBD1 (6 bases). V was trimmed by 5 bases and J by 5 bases, leaving 15 bases between them. The CDR3 has 14 amino acids. CDR1 and CDR2 (germline): LNHDA, SQIVND (reference sequence). CDR3 DNA: TGTGCCAGTAGTCCGCTGACAGGTCCTTATGGCTACACCTTC. Its translation: CASSPLTGPYGYTF.

The genes are TRBV5-1 and TRBJ2-3; the match to TRBD1 covers 8 bases. The CDR3 is 14 amino acids. Germline V lookup: CDR1 SGHRS, CDR2 YFSETQ. The J segment lost 3 bases and the V segment lost 4 bases, leaving 4 bases of the junction unmatched. The CDR3 coding sequence is TGCGCCAGCAGCCCGGGACAGGCAACAGATACGCAGTATTTT. It codes for CASSPGQATDTQYF. Drawing the rest from reference TRBV5-1 and TRBJ2-3, the complete variable domain is KAGVTQTPRYLIKTRGQQVTLSCSPISGHRSVSWYQQTPGQGLQFLFEYFSETQRNKGNFPGRFSGRQFSNSRSEMNVSTLELGDSALYLCASSPGQATDTQYFGPGTRLTVL.

The V and J genes are TRBV7-2 and TRBJ2-7, with D tentatively TRBD2 (5 bases). Trimming stripped 4 bases from V and 6 bases from J, with 16 bases between. The CDR3 is 14 amino acids. Germline CDR1 and CDR2: SGHTA and FQGNSA. In nucleotides, the CDR3 is TGTGCCAGCAGCTCACCGGGATTACCGCGCGAGCAGTACTTC. It encodes CASSSPGLPREQYF.

J is TRBJ2-3 and V is TRBV5-1; possibly TRBD1 for D (5 bases). Germline CDR1 SGHRS, CDR2 YFSETQ. The V gene lost 1 base and the J gene lost 0 bases, with 12 bases spanning the gap. The CDR3 spans 16 residues. CDR3 protein: CASSLQTGSSTDTQYF. CDR3 nucleotides: TGCGCCAGCAGCTTGCAAACAGGCTCTAGCACAGATACGCAGTATTTT.

The chain couples TRBV3-1 (or the pseudogene TRBV3-2) to TRBJ2-7; 10 bases match TRBD2. CDR1 and CDR2 (germline): LGHDT, YNNKEL (reference sequence). The CDR3 sequence is 14 residues long. V lost 4 bases to trimming and J lost 4 bases; unmatched junction nucleotides: 4. The CDR3, as DNA: TGTGCCAGCAGCCCCCTAGCGGGAGTATACGAGCAGTACTTC. It is translated as CASSPLAGVYEQYF.

This chain uses TRBV5-1 with TRBJ2-2; D is perhaps TRBD2 (6 bases). V gave up 2 bases and J gave up 2 bases, with 13 bases separating them. The germline V gene encodes CDR1 SGHRS and CDR2 YFSETQ. The CDR3 extends over 16 amino acids. CDR3 protein: CASSFIGSANTGELFF. In nucleotides, the CDR3 is TGCGCCAGCAGCTTTATCGGGAGTGCAAACACCGGGGAGCTGTTTTTT. Full variable domain (missing parts from reference TRBV5-1 and TRBJ2-2): KAGVTQTPRYLIKTRGQQVTLSCSPISGHRSVSWYQQTPGQGLQFLFEYFSETQRNKGNFPGRFSGRQFSNSRSEMNVSTLELGDSALYLCASSFIGSANTGELFFGEGSRLTVL.

The J gene is TRBJ2-2, the V gene TRBV9; 8 nucleotides line up with TRBD2. V was pared by 2 bases and J by 6 bases, with 3 bases of the junction left unmatched. From germline, CDR1 is SGDLS and CDR2 YYNGEE. The CDR3 totals 14 residues. The CDR3 protein is CASSVRREAGELFF. The CDR3 DNA is TGTGCCAGCAGCGTCAGGCGGGAGGCCGGGGAGCTGTTTTTT. Full variable domain (remainder filled in from reference TRBV9 and TRBJ2-2): DSGVTQTPKHLITATGQRVTLRCSPRSGDLSVYWYQQSLDQGLQFLIQYYNGEERAKGNILERFSAQQFPDLHSELNLSSLELGDSALYFCASSVRREAGELFFGEGSRLTVL.

This chain links TRBV6-6 with TRBJ1-3; possibly TRBD1 for D (5 bases). The CDR3 extends over 12 amino acids. V shed 0 bases and J shed 12 bases, with 9 bases lying between them. Germline assignment: CDR1 MNHNY and CDR2 SVGAGI (reference sequence). The CDR3 bases are TGTGCCAGCAGTTACTCCGACAGAGGCATATATTTT. The encoded protein is CASSYSDRGIYF.

The V and J genes are TRBV18 and TRBJ2-1; 7 nucleotides agree with TRBD1. With V trimmed by 0 bases and J by 7 bases, 3 bases remained unmatched. Germline V gene sequence: CDR1 KGHSH, CDR2 LQKENI. The CDR3 extends over 14 amino acids. This CDR3 reads CASSPPNRGNEQFF. The DNA for the CDR3 is TGTGCCAGCTCACCACCGAACAGGGGTAATGAGCAGTTCTTC.

This sequence joins TRBV11-2 and TRBJ2-2, with TRBD1 identical over 8 bases. The germline gives CDR1 SGHAT, CDR2 FQNNGV. The CDR3 contains 13 residues. V trimming: 4 bases; J trimming: 5 bases; junction bases outside the gene matches: 0. The CDR3 here is CASSWDRTGELFF. CDR3 coding DNA: TGTGCCAGCAGCTGGGACAGGACCGGGGAGCTGTTTTTT.

A single count supports this clone. The chain has TRBV7-2 and TRBJ1-2; D is ambiguous. The CDR3 extends over 15 amino acids. V shed 1 base and J shed 4 bases, with 13 bases lying between them. The germline V gene encodes CDR1 SGHTA and CDR2 FQGNSA. As DNA, the CDR3 is TGTGCCAGCAGCTTAGTCACCGGAGAGGGCTATGGCTACACCTTC. Residues: CASSLVTGEGYGYTF. The full variable domain, completed using reference TRBV7-2 and TRBJ1-2, is GAGVSQSPSNKVTEKGKDVELRCDPISGHTALYWYRQSLGQGLEFLIYFQGNSAPDKSGLPSDRFSAERTGGSVSTLTIQRTQQEDSAVYLCASSLVTGEGYGYTFGSGTRLTVV.

The rearrangement joins TRBV4-1 to TRBJ2-3, with D possibly matching TRBD2 (6 bases). The CDR3 extends over 15 amino acids. Trimming shortened V by 1 base and J by 1 base, and 9 bases separated the two germline ends. Germline CDR1 MGHRA, CDR2 YSYEKL. CDR3 in DNA: TGCGCCAGCAGCCAAGGGGGGGAGGGCACAGATACGCAGTATTTT. This gives the protein CASSQGGEGTDTQYF.

This chain uses TRBV29-1 with TRBJ2-3; 8 bases line up with TRBD1. This CDR3 has 13 residues. The trim removed 6 bases at V and 3 bases at J, leaving 5 bases unmatched. Looked up from germline, CDR1 is SQVTM and CDR2 is ANQGSEA. The CDR3 bases are TGCAGCGTCGGACAGGGAAGGACAGATACGCAGTATTTT. It codes for CSVGQGRTDTQYF.